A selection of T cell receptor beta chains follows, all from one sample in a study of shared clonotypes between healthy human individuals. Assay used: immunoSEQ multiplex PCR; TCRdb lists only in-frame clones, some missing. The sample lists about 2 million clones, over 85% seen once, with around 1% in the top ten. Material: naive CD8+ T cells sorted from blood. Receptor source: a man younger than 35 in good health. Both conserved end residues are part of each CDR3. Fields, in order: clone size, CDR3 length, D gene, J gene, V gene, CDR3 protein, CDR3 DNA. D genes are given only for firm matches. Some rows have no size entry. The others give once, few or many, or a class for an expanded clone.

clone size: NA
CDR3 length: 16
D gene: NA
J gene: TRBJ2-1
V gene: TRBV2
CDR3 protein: CASSEALSGLYNEQFF
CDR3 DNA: TGTGCCAGCAGTGAGGCACTTTCAGGTTTATACAATGAGCAGTTCTTC

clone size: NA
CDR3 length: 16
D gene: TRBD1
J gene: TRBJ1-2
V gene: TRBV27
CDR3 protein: CASSLDRETAFYGYTF
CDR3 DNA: TGTGCCAGCAGTTTGGACAGGGAAACGGCATTTTATGGCTACACCTTC

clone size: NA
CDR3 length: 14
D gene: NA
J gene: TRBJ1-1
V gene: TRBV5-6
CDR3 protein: CASSAWAGDTEAFF
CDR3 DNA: TGTGCCAGCAGCGCCTGGGCGGGAGACACTGAAGCTTTCTTT

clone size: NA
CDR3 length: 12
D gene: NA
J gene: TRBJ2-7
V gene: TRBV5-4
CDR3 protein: CASSLDEYEQYF
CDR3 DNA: TGTGCCAGCAGCTTGGACGAGTACGAGCAGTACTTC

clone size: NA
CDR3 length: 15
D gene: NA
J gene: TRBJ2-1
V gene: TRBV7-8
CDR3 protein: CASSIISGPYNEQFF
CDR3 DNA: TGTGCCAGCAGCATCATCTCCGGGCCCTACAATGAGCAGTTCTTC

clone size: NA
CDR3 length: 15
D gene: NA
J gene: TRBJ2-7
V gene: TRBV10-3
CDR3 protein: CAISESGGPPYEQYF
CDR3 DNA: TGTGCCATCAGTGAGTCAGGAGGGCCCCCCTACGAGCAGTACTTC

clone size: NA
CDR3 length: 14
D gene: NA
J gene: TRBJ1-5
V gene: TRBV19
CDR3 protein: CASSIPGDNQPQHF
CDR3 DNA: TGTGCCAGTAGTATCCCAGGGGATAATCAGCCCCAGCATTTT

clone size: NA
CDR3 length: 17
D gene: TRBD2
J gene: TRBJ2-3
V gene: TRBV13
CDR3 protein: CASSFWTSGRITDTQYF
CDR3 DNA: TGTGCCAGCAGCTTCTGGACTAGCGGGAGGATCACAGATACGCAGTATTTT

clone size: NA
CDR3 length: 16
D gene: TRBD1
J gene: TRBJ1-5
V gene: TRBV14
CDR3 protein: CASSQAVDRVVQPQHF
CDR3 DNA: TGTGCCAGCAGCCAAGCGGTGGACAGGGTGGTCCAGCCCCAGCATTTT

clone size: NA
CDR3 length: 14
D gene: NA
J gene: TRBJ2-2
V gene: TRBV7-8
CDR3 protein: CASSFQGSTGELFF
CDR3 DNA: TGTGCCAGCAGCTTTCAGGGATCGACCGGGGAGCTGTTTTTT

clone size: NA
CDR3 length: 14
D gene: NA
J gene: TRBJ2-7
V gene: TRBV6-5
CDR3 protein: CASSSGFGFYEQYF
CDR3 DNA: TGTGCCAGCAGTTCGGGATTTGGGTTCTACGAGCAGTACTTC

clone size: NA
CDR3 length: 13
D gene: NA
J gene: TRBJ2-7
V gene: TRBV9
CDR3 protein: CASSLGPDYEQYF
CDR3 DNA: TGTGCCAGCAGCCTTGGACCGGACTACGAGCAGTACTTC

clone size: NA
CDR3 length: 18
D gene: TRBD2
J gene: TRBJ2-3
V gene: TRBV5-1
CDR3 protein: CASSTTSGSYLITDTQYF
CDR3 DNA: TGCGCCAGCAGCACGACTAGCGGGAGCTATCTTATCACAGATACGCAGTATTTT

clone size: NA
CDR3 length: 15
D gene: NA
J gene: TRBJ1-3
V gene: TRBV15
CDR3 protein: CATSVGVGAGNTIYF
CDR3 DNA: TGTGCCACCAGCGTTGGCGTTGGGGCTGGAAACACCATATATTTT

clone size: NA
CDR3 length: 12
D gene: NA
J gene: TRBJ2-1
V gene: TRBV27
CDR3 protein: CASSSAQDEQFF
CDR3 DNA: TGTGCCAGCAGTAGTGCGCAGGATGAGCAGTTCTTC

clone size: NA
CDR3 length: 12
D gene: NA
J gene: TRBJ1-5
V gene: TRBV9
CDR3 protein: CASSSGNQPQHF
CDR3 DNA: TGTGCCAGCAGCTCGGGCAATCAGCCCCAGCATTTT

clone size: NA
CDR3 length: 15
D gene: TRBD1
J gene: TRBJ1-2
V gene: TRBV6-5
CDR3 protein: CASSYSLQGARGYTF
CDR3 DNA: TGTGCCAGCAGTTACTCGTTACAGGGGGCGCGGGGCTACACCTTC

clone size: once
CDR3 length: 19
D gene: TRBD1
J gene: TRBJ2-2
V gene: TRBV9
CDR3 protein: CASTFKSGGENPNTGELFF
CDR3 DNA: TGTGCCAGCACCTTTAAGTCAGGGGGCGAAAACCCGAACACCGGGGAGCTGTTTTTT

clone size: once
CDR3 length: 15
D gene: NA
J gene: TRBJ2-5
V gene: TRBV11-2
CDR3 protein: CASSLRWTREETQYF
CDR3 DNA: TGTGCCAGCAGCTTACGGTGGACAAGGGAAGAGACCCAGTACTTC

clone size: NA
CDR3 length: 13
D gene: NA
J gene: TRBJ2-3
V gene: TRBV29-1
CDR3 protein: CSAGSTPEDTQYF
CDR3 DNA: TGCAGCGCCGGAAGCACACCGGAAGATACGCAGTATTTT

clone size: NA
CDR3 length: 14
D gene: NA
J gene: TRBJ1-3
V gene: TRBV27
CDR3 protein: CASSPGGVGNTIYF
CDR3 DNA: TGTGCCAGCAGCCCCGGGGGGGTGGGAAACACCATATATTTT

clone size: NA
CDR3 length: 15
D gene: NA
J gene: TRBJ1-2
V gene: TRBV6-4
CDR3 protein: CASSGTWGGNYGYTF
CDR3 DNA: TGTGCCAGCAGTGGTACCTGGGGCGGTAACTATGGCTACACCTTC

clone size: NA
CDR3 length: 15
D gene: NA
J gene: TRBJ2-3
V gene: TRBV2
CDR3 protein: CASSDIQEQTDTQYF
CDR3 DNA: TGTGCCAGCAGTGACATACAGGAGCAGACAGATACGCAGTATTTT

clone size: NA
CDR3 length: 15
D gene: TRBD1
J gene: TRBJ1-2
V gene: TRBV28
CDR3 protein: CASSFPGQDSYGYTF
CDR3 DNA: TGTGCCAGCAGTTTCCCGGGACAGGATAGTTATGGCTACACCTTC

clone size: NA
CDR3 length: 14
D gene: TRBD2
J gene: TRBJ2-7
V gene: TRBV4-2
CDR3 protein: CASSQGRGGPEQYF
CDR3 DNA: TGTGCCAGCAGCCAAGGGCGGGGGGGGCCCGAGCAGTACTTC

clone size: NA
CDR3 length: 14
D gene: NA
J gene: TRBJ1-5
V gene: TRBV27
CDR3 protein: CASSPQGPNQPQHF
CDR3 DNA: TGTGCCAGCAGCCCTCAGGGCCCCAATCAGCCCCAGCATTTT

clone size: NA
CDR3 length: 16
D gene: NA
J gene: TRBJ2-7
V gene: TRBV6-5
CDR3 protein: CASSYSRGQTTYEQYF
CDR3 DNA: TGTGCCAGCAGTTACTCCCGAGGACAGACAACCTACGAGCAGTACTTC

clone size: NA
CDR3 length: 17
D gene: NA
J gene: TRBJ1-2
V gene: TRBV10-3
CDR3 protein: CAISEKVEGTTNYGYTF
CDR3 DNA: TGTGCCATCAGTGAAAAAGTGGAGGGCACAACTAACTATGGCTACACCTTC

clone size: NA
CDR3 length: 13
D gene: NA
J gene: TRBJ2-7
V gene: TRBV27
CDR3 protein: CASRAGGPYEQYF
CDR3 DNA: TGTGCCAGCAGGGCAGGCGGGCCCTACGAGCAGTACTTC

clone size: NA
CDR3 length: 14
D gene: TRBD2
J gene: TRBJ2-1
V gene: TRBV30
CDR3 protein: CAWGIAGGPYEQFF
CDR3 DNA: TGTGCCTGGGGAATAGCGGGGGGGCCCTATGAGCAGTTCTTC

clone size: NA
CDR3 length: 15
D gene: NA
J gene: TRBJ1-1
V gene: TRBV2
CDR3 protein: CASSEARTANTEAFF
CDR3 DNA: TGTGCCAGCAGTGAAGCCCGGACGGCGAACACTGAAGCTTTCTTT

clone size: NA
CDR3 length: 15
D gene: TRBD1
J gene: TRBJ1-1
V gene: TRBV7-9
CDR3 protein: CASSSGTGGRTEAFF
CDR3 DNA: TGTGCCAGCAGCTCCGGGACAGGGGGCAGGACTGAAGCTTTCTTT

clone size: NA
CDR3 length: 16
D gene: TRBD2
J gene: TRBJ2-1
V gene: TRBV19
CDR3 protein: CASSSLLAGVYNEQFF
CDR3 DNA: TGTGCCAGTAGTTCGTTACTAGCGGGAGTTTACAATGAGCAGTTCTTC

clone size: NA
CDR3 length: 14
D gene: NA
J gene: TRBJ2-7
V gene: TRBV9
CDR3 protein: CASSVQTDAYEQYF
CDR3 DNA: TGTGCCAGCAGCGTCCAGACAGACGCCTACGAGCAGTACTTC

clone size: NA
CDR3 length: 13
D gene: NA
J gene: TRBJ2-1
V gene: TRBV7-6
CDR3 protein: CASSSDGLLWQFF
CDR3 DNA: TGTGCCAGCAGCTCAGACGGACTCCTATGGCAGTTCTTC

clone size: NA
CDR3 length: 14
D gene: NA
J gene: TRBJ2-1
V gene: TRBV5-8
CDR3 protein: CASSLVGSYNEQFF
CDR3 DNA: TGTGCCAGCAGCTTGGTCGGCTCCTACAATGAGCAGTTCTTC

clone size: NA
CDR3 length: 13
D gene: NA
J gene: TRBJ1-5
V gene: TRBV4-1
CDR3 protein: CASSQIRDQPQHF
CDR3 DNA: TGCGCCAGCAGCCAGATCAGGGATCAGCCCCAGCATTTT

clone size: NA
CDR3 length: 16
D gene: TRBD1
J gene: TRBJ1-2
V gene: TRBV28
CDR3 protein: CASSLNPTGAGYGYTF
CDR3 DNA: TGTGCCAGCAGTTTAAACCCCACAGGGGCGGGCTATGGCTACACCTTC

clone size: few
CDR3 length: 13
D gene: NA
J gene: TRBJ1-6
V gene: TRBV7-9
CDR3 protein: CASSPYPDSPLHF
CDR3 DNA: TGTGCCAGCAGCCCATACCCCGATTCACCCCTCCACTTT

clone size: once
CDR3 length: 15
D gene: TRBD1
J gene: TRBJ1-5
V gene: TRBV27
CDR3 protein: CASSGQGASNQPQHF
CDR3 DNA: TGTGCCAGCAGTGGACAGGGGGCTAGCAATCAGCCCCAGCATTTT

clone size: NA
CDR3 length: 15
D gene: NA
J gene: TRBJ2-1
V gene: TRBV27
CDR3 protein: CASSFGTRGYNEQFF
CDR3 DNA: TGTGCCAGCAGTTTCGGGACGAGGGGCTACAATGAGCAGTTCTTC

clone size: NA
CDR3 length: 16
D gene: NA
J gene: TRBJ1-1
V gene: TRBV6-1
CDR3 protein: CASSGISSSGNTEAFF
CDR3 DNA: TGTGCCAGCAGTGGTATCTCAAGTTCGGGGAACACTGAAGCTTTCTTT

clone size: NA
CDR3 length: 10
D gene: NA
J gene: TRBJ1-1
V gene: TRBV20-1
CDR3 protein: CSAGGTEAFF
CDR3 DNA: TGCAGTGCTGGGGGCACTGAAGCTTTCTTT

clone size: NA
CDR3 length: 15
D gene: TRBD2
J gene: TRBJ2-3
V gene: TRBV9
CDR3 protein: CASSAWTSGGDTQYF
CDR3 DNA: TGTGCCAGCAGCGCCTGGACTAGCGGGGGCGATACGCAGTATTTT

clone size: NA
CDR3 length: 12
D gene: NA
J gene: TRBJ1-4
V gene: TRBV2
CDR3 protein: CAGGQFNEKLFF
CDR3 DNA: TGTGCCGGAGGACAGTTTAATGAAAAACTGTTTTTT

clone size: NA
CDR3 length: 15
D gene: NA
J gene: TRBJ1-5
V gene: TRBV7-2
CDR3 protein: CASSPVPDSNQPQHF
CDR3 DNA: TGTGCCAGCAGCCCAGTCCCCGATAGCAATCAGCCCCAGCATTTT

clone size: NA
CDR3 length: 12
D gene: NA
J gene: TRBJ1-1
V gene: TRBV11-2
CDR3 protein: CASSLIIPEAFF
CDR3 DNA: TGTGCCAGCAGCCTTATAATACCTGAAGCTTTCTTT

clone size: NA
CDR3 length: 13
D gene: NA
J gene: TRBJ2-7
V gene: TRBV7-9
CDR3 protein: CASSSAGLVEQYF
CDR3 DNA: TGTGCCAGCAGCTCAGCGGGTCTGGTGGAGCAGTACTTC

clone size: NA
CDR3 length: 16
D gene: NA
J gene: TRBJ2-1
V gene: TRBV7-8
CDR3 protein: CASSLVGRSSYNEQFF
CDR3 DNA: TGTGCCAGCAGCTTAGTTGGCCGATCCTCCTACAATGAGCAGTTCTTC

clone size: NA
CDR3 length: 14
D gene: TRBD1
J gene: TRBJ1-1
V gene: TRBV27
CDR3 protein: CASSFQGARTEAFF
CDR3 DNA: TGTGCCAGCAGTTTCCAGGGGGCAAGGACTGAAGCTTTCTTT

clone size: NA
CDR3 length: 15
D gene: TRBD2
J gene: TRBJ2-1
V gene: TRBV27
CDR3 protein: CASSLAASGTHEQFF
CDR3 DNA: TGTGCCAGCAGTTTAGCGGCTAGCGGGACCCATGAGCAGTTCTTC

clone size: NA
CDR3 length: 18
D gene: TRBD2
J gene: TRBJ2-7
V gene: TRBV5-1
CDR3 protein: CASSLFGLAETLSYEQYF
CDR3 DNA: TGCGCCAGCAGCCTTTTCGGACTAGCGGAAACACTCTCCTACGAGCAGTACTTC

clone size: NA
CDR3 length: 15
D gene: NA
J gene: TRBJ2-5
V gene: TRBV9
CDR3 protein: CASSYTGFLQETQYF
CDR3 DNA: TGTGCCAGCTCGTATACAGGGTTCCTACAAGAGACCCAGTACTTC